This TCR beta chain was identified during a study of regulatory T cells in long-lasting Graves disease. Library construction for TCR beta used iRepertoire HTBI primers and Arm-PCR of CDR3 regions. A single record per CDR3 protein comes from TCRdb applying MiXCR to the multiplex PCR reads. The profile shows hundreds of thousands of distinct CDR3 sequences, 16% of them singletons. There are many counts of this clonotype. Germline values: CDR1 SGHAT, CDR2 FQNNGV. The junction had 6 bases not matched to a gene; V was cut back by 4 bases and J by 2 bases. There are 17 residues in the CDR3. Time point noted: newly diagnosed GD, antithyroid drugs for less than 3 months. The TCR library was made from RNA extracted from PBMCs. These data also featured in a second study, about T cells in Graves' hyperthyroidism and ophthalmopathy.

The rearrangement joins TRBV11-2 to TRBJ2-5; 14 bases are shared with TRBD2. The TCR originated in a woman aged 25 to 39 with Graves disease. Sequenced material: peripheral blood mononuclear cells (PBMCs), taken at new diagnosis, from a patient treated with antithyroid drugs. CDR3 in amino acids: CASSSGTSGRYQETQYF. DNA for the CDR3: TGTGCCAGCAGCTCCGGGACTAGCGGGAGATATCAAGAGACCCAGTACTTC.